The clone carrying this TCR beta chain was found a few times. The antigen is not known. Germline values: CDR1 SGDLS, CDR2 YYNGEE. Losses at the gene ends were 2 bases for V and 6 bases for J; bases not matched to a gene: 7. This CDR3 contains 15 residues. The record originates from a study of cytomegalovirus exposure and HLA in healthy donors. The study, taken as a whole, reports: CMV antigen specificity was confirmed in vitro for a few CMV-associated chains. High sensitivity and specificity were reportedly achieved when the classifier diagnosed cytomegalovirus status. The majority of TCR sequences were rare, yet some public TCRs appeared in many donors.

Only in-frame clones appear in the TCRdb table, and some are missing; sequencing was by immunoSEQ multiplex PCR. The sample shows around 200,000 clones, about 80% of them seen only once. The chain joins TRBV9 to TRBJ2-2; 7 nucleotides agree with TRBD1. This TCR came from a woman aged 18-29 years in good health and CMV-seropositive. Sequences were obtained from PBMCs. CDR3 in amino acids: CASSVGLTGAGELFF. CDR3 nucleotide sequence: TGTGCCAGCAGCGTGGGTCTCACAGGGGCCGGGGAGCTGTTTTTT.